The clone carrying this T cell receptor (beta chain) was seen a single time. Its antigen remains unidentified. The germline gene is not matched at one end of the junction; a read error may be the cause. This entry belongs to a study of vaccination and CD4 T cells after COVID-19. Turning to the study itself: Sampling that followed vaccination took place a median approximately 72 days after dose two, within a range of 14 to 241.

Study-level points and caveats: Convalescent patients saw a median roughly 85% of their reactive clones show up only after vaccination. A nonsignificant rise from about 20 to 38 was seen in the median number of SARS-CoV-2-reactive clonotypes.

The CDR3 extends over 16 amino acids. Germline CDR1 is MNHEY and CDR2 is SMNVEV (reference sequence). With the Oncomine TCR Beta short-read assay, DNA from cultured CD4+ T cells was sequenced. TCRdb called the PCR reads again in MiXCR, with one record for every CDR3 protein. The sample holds about 12,000 distinct CDR3 sequences, 50% to 70% seen once. Treatment denoted: approximately 10-day PBMC culture with coronavirus spike peptide pools or control peptides (ViraFEST assay). Peptide pools at 10 ug/ml and IL-2 at around 10 IU/ml were added to cultures of around 1.9 million PBMCs per well. The chain carries TRBV27 and TRBJ1-2, with TRBD1 matching 9 bases. The specimen was CD4+ T cells from blood, cultured in vitro. The sequence was collected from a human donor who had recovered from COVID-19. The DNA for the CDR3 is TGTGCCAGCGGTTTAGTCGGAACAGGGGGCGGGTATGGCTACACCTTC. It codes for CASGLVGTGGGYGYTF.